This TCR beta chain was recovered during a study of blood T cell repertoires in COVID-19. Study processing details: Counts of nucleated cells, estimated from reference gene primer amplification, were obtained. The table came from immunoSEQ multiplex PCR; TCRdb's copy has only in-frame clones and leaves some out. The DNA was the basis for D and trimming; V, J and clone size are from that table. The sample holds fewer than 200,000 clones, 80% seen once. Germline CDR1 is SSHAT and CDR2 is FNYEAQ (reference sequence). Trimming removed 1 base from V and 8 bases from J, with 10 bases in between. The CDR3 totals 13 residues.

The clonotype originates from a man in his sixties or seventies with active or convalescent COVID-19. Sequenced: peripheral blood. The chain has TRBV7-7 and TRBJ2-3, with unresolved D. The CDR3 loop is CASSLERDGTQYF. CDR3 nucleotides: TGTGCCAGCAGCTTAGAACGAGATGGTACGCAGTATTTT.